The T cell receptor beta chain described here comes from a study of CD8+CD57+ T cells in acquired aplastic anemia. Findings of the study overall: Patients and controls had CD8+ Simpson's diversity values that were not significantly distinct.

Profiling that covered TCR beta VDJ and CDR3 relied on genomic DNA as its template. TCRdb passed the reads through MiXCR, listing each CDR3 protein once. Among 120,000 or so distinct CDR3 sequences listed, about 50% were seen once. V was pared by 2 bases and J by 6 bases, with 16 bases between. CDR1 and CDR2 (germline): LNHNV, YYDKDF (reference sequence). The CDR3 totals 15 residues. About this clonotype: Its specificity is not known.

Sequencing involved patients with CD8+CD57+ cell expansion previously shown by flow cytometry. A severe acquired aplastic anemia diagnosis applied to all patients. The chain couples TRBV15 to TRBJ1-1, with a weak D call TRBD1 (5 bases). The source is a human donor with aplastic anemia. What was sequenced was sorted CD4+, CD8+, or CD8+CD57+ T cells (not recorded which) from PBMCs. The chain's CDR3 is CATSRPGAVQAEAFF. CDR3 sequence (DNA): TGTGCCACCAGCAGACCTGGGGCCGTTCAGGCTGAAGCTTTCTTT.